The 20 T cell receptor beta chains in this list originate from one sample, sequenced in a study of blood T cell repertoires in COVID-19. Here immunoSEQ multiplex PCR was the method, and the copy in TCRdb shows in-frame clones only, minus some. The sample lists under 95,000 clones; 70% to 85% were seen once. Material for sequencing was peripheral blood. All receptors come from a man aged 45-65 years with active or convalescent COVID-19.

The chain carries TRBV7-2 and TRBJ1-6; D perhaps matches TRBD1 (5 bases). CDR3 length equals 18 residues. Per germline, CDR1 SGHTA and CDR2 FQGNSA. V gave up 5 bases and J gave up 7 bases, with 24 bases separating them. The CDR3 region is CASSPLWGSGRPNSPLHF. Written as DNA, the CDR3 is TGTGCCAGCAGCCCCCTGTGGGGCTCCGGGAGGCCCAATTCACCCCTCCACTTT.

This clone was observed a few times. CDR3 sequence reads: CASSSPGLRDTEAFF. DNA of the CDR3: TGTGCCAGTAGTTCCCCGGGACTCAGGGACACTGAAGCTTTCTTT. The rearrangement uses TRBV19 and TRBJ1-1; maybe TRBD1 (5 bases). Germline V gene sequence: CDR1 LNHDA, CDR2 SQIVND (reference sequence). The CDR3 sequence is 15 residues long. The germline V and J ends were trimmed by 5 bases and 3 bases, with 16 bases remaining between them.

The V and J genes are TRBV6-5 and TRBJ2-2; TRBD1 might be the D (6 bases). Trimming took 6 bases from V and 5 from J, leaving 10 bases between them. The CDR3 totals 13 residues. Per germline, CDR1 MNHEY and CDR2 SVGAGI. The DNA for the CDR3 is TGTGCCAGCAGGGACAGACCAACCGGGGAGCTGTTTTTT. Encoded protein: CASRDRPTGELFF.

The chain carries TRBV6-1 and TRBJ2-6, with D possibly matching TRBD1 (6 bases). Trimming took 0 bases from V and 1 from J, leaving 16 bases between them. CDR1 is MNHNS and CDR2 is SASEGT in the germline V gene. The CDR3 totals 19 residues. The CDR3 DNA reads TGTGCCAGCAGTGAAGCACTTGCACAGGGAGTATCTGGGGCCAACGTCCTGACTTTC. Amino acids: CASSEALAQGVSGANVLTF.

CDR3 sequence reads: CASRPRGEHTEAFF. The CDR3, as DNA: TGTGCCAGTAGGCCGCGGGGAGAGCACACTGAAGCTTTCTTT. The chain joins TRBV19 to TRBJ1-1; D is undetermined. Germline lookup yields CDR1 LNHDA and CDR2 SQIVND (reference sequence). The V end lost 6 bases, the J end lost 3 bases, and 14 bases lay between the germline ends. The CDR3 is 14 amino acids.

The DNA for the CDR3 is TGCGCCAGCAGCTCTCATGGACAGTCGAACACTGAAGCTTTCTTT. This sequence encodes CASSSHGQSNTEAFF. This chain links TRBV5-1 with TRBJ1-1; tentative D call: TRBD1 (6 bases). Per the germline V gene, CDR1 is SGHRS and CDR2 is YFSETQ. CDR3 length: 15 amino acids. With 3 bases removed from V and 1 base from J, the gap between germline ends came to 13 bases.

The chain has TRBV5-8 and TRBJ1-5, with D unresolved. CDR1 SGHTS and CDR2 YDEGEE come from the germline V gene. The CDR3 is 12 amino acids. Trimming took off 3 bases at V and 7 bases at J, with 8 bases between the two ends. The DNA of the CDR3 is TGTGCCAGCAGCTGGAGCTGGCAGCCCCAGCATTTT. Protein product: CASSWSWQPQHF.

The chain links TRBV5-1 to TRBJ2-1; D might be TRBD2 (7 bases). Trimming took off 0 bases at V and 8 bases at J, with 15 bases between the two ends. CDR3 length: 15 residues. Germline values: CDR1 SGHRS, CDR2 YFSETQ. The CDR3 loop reads CASSLETGGGYEQFF. The CDR3 nucleotides are TGCGCCAGCAGCTTGGAGACGGGGGGCGGCTATGAGCAGTTCTTC.

The chain carries TRBV3-1 (or the pseudogene TRBV3-2) and TRBJ2-5, with 9 bases fitting TRBD2. The V and J ends lost 0 bases and 5 bases, in that order; junction bases with no gene match: 7. Looked up from germline, CDR1 is LGHDT and CDR2 is YNNKEL (reference sequence). The CDR3 totals 16 residues. CDR3 DNA sequence: TGTGCCAGCAGCCAAGAGGGGGGCGGGGGGGCCGAGACCCAGTACTTC. Its translation is CASSQEGGGGAETQYF.

This clone was detected a few times. V is TRBV16 and J is TRBJ1-2, with 7 bases lining up with TRBD1. The CDR3 length is 14 residues. The J segment lost 4 bases and the V segment lost 2 bases, leaving 4 bases of the junction unmatched. CDR1 and CDR2 from the germline V gene are KGHSY and FQNENV. The CDR3 DNA reads as TGTGCCAGCAGCCAAAACGACAGGGCCTATGGCTACACCTTC. Translation gives CASSQNDRAYGYTF.

This clone was seen a single time. V is TRBV3-1 (or the pseudogene TRBV3-2) and J is TRBJ2-4; the match to TRBD1 covers 10 bases. V lost 4 bases to trimming and J lost 2 bases; unmatched junction nucleotides: 2. This CDR3 comprises 15 residues. The germline CDR1 and CDR2 sequences are LGHDT and YNNKEL (reference sequence). This chain's CDR3 is CASSRQGATKNIQYF. The CDR3 nucleotides are TGTGCCAGCAGCCGACAGGGGGCGACCAAAAACATTCAGTACTTC.

The V gene is TRBV27, the J gene TRBJ1-4; D gene unclear. The V gene lost 5 bases and the J gene lost 0 bases, with 7 bases spanning the gap. The CDR3 contains 14 residues. CDR1 and CDR2 (germline): MNHEY, SMNVEV (reference sequence). The CDR3 nucleotides read TGTGCCAGCAGTCTCCTTGCAACTAATGAAAAACTGTTTTTT. It translates to CASSLLATNEKLFF.

This clone turned up a few times. The V gene is TRBV7-3, the J gene TRBJ1-2; 11 bases match TRBD1. V trimming: 3 bases; J trimming: 8 bases; junction bases outside the gene matches: 8. The germline CDR1 and CDR2 sequences are SGHTA and FQGTGA. This CDR3 is built from 15 residues. The CDR3 nucleotides are TGTGCCAGCAGCTTGGGGACAGGGGGTTCAACCGGCTACACCTTC. As protein: CASSLGTGGSTGYTF.

This clone was observed a single time. The genes are TRBV3-1 (or the pseudogene TRBV3-2) and TRBJ1-3; no clear D. Trimming removed 0 bases from V and 4 bases from J, with 10 bases in between. Germline V CDR1 and CDR2: LGHDT, YNNKEL (reference sequence). The CDR3 length is 15 residues. In DNA form, the CDR3 reads TGTGCCAGCAGCCAAGACGAATGGAGGGGAAACACCATATATTTT. It specifies CASSQDEWRGNTIYF.

This sequence joins TRBV29-1 and TRBJ1-1; D gene ambiguous. This CDR3 contains 13 residues. V was clipped by 5 bases and J by 1 base, with 11 bases between them. Germline CDR1 reads SQVTM; CDR2 reads ANQGSEA. The chain's CDR3 is CSVRGGPNTEAFF. The CDR3 bases are TGCAGCGTTCGTGGAGGACCGAACACTGAAGCTTTCTTT.

The rearrangement links TRBV6-7 to TRBJ1-2, with 9 bases that match TRBD1. TRBV6-7 is an ORF for which the function is uncertain. The junction had 12 bases not matched to a gene; V was cut back by 10 bases and J by 3 bases. The CDR3 runs 15 residues. The CDR3 reads CATKGTGYEDYGYTF. The CDR3 DNA reads TGTGCCACCAAGGGGACAGGGTACGAGGACTATGGCTACACCTTC.

V usage is TRBV19 and J usage is TRBJ1-4; 10 nucleotides align to TRBD1. The CDR3 spans 13 residues. J was trimmed by 8 bases and V by 10 bases; bases with no gene match: 7. Germline CDR1 reads LNHDA; CDR2 reads SQIVND (reference sequence). The CDR3 spells CATGTGDFEKLFF. Written as DNA, the CDR3 is TGTGCCACCGGGACAGGGGACTTCGAAAAACTGTTTTTT.

The rearrangement joins TRBV2 to TRBJ1-2; D is possibly TRBD1 (5 bases). V lost 7 bases, J lost 2 bases, and 11 bases lay in between. CDR3 length: 13 residues. Germline V gene data show CDR1 as SNHLY and CDR2 as FYNNEI. CDR3 protein: CASKGAVNYGYTF. The CDR3 nucleotides are TGTGCCAGCAAAGGGGCTGTCAACTATGGCTACACCTTC.

The chain combines TRBV6-5 with TRBJ2-2, with a possible D match to TRBD1 (6 bases). Germline CDR1 reads MNHEY; CDR2 reads SVGAGI. This CDR3 contains 14 residues. Trimming left V 5 bases short and J 4 bases short, with 11 bases between. The CDR3 spells CASSKGELTGELFF. The CDR3, as DNA: TGTGCCAGCAGTAAGGGGGAGCTCACCGGGGAGCTGTTTTTT.

The CDR3 region has the DNA TGTGCCACCCTATGGGGGGTCGGGAAGGAGACCCAGTACTTC. It is translated as CATLWGVGKETQYF. This chain links TRBV7-2 with TRBJ2-5, with D perhaps TRBD2 (6 bases). From germline, CDR1 is SGHTA and CDR2 FQGNSA. With 10 bases removed from V and 5 bases from J, the gap between germline ends came to 20 bases. This CDR3 spans 14 amino acids.